This T cell receptor (beta chain) was sequenced during a study of identifying expanded T cells in peripheral blood. General observations from the study: Clone count variance between approximately 2-week samples rose with total template count.

CDR3 size: 16 residues. V dropped 2 bases and J dropped 3; count of bases not matched to a gene: 7. Per germline, CDR1 MNHNY and CDR2 SVGAGI (reference sequence). Concerning this clone itself: The target antigen is unknown.

Sequencing used immunoSEQ multiplex PCR; TCRdb keeps in-frame clones, though not all of them. The table lists about 81,000 clones, 80% to 85% of them singletons, with around 19% in the top ten. The genes are TRBV6-6 and TRBJ2-7; 10 nucleotides align to TRBD1. This TCR was sampled from a person aged 18-70 years in good health. The sequencing input was blood. The CDR3 region has the DNA TGTGCCAGCAGTTACCGACAGGGGGCGAGAAGCTACGAGCAGTACTTC. Translation gives CASSYRQGARSYEQYF.